The clone carrying this T cell receptor (beta chain) was counted between two and nine times. The antigen is unknown. This sample stems from a study of T cell repertoires in cytomegalovirus infection. At the level of the study: Indications came from public TCR beta signatures; they pointed to CMV infection and to a matching HLA type.

A single record per CDR3 protein comes from TCRdb applying MiXCR to the reads. The table lists about 360,000 distinct CDR3 sequences, nearly 35% of them singletons. Study observations and caveats: Dominating the ex vivo response were HLA-C-restricted CMV-specific TCR beta clonotypes.

The receptor was isolated from a human donor in good health (CMV status not recorded). Some clones in this sample may be carry-over from other donors' samples. Sequencing was performed on cultured PBMCs, taken from culture after CMV antigen stimulation.

For the CDR3, the DNA is TGTGCCAGCAGCTTAACACCGGGGGTTCGGTCTTCACCCCTCCACTTT. Translating gives CASSLTPGVRSSPLHF. The chain joins TRBV7-2 to TRBJ1-6; TRBD1 might be the D (5 bases). The CDR3 covers 16 residues. Per the germline V gene, CDR1 is SGHTA and CDR2 is FQGNSA. V lost 2 bases to trimming and J lost 9 bases, with 17 bases between them.